The clone carrying this T cell receptor (beta chain) was counted ten times or more. The target antigen is unknown. The sample comes from a study of T cells in Graves' hyperthyroidism and ophthalmopathy. There were TCR beta CDR3 regions amplified from RNA transcripts. Researchers ran a first-round RT-PCR on the TCR CDR3 using the HTBI primer set. From the multiplex PCR reads, TCRdb called clonotypes with MiXCR, one entry per CDR3 protein. Among over 650,000 distinct CDR3 sequences listed, 16% were seen once. Hyperthyroidism in the patients, aged 18 to 65, was newly diagnosed and under 2 months in duration. Each diagnosis drew on symptoms, thyroxine, TRAb, thyroid ultrasound and orbital computed tomography findings. Trimming removed 0 bases from V and 5 bases from J; junction bases left unmatched: 9. Germline assignment: CDR1 SGHDT and CDR2 YYEEEE. The CDR3 contains 16 residues. General study results and limits: Most expanded thyroid clonotypes above 0.001 recurred in blood.

This sequence joins TRBV5-6 and TRBJ2-5; 8 bases align to TRBD2. The clonotype was recovered from a man aged 18-30 years with Graves' hyperthyroidism. Material: blood. The CDR3 sequence: CASSLEGLAGRETQYF. Here the CDR3 DNA reads TGTGCCAGCAGCTTGGAGGGCTTAGCGGGACGCGAGACCCAGTACTTC. The whole variable domain, filled in from reference TRBV5-6 and TRBJ2-5, reads DAGVTQSPTHLIKTRGQQVTLRCSPKSGHDTVSWYQQALGQGPQFIFQYYEEEERQRGNFPDRFSGHQFPNYSSELNVNALLLGDSALYLCASSLEGLAGRETQYFGPGTRLLVL.